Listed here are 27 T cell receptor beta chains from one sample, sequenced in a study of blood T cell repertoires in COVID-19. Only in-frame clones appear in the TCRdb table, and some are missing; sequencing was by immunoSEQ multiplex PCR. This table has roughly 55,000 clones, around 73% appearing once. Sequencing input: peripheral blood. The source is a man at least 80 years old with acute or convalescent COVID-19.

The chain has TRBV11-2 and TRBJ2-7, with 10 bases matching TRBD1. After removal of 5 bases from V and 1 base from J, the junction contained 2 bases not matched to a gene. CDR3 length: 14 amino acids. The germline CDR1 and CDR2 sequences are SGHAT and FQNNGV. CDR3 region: CASSGTGVSYEQYF. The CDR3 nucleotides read TGTGCCAGCAGCGGGACAGGGGTTTCCTACGAGCAGTACTTC.

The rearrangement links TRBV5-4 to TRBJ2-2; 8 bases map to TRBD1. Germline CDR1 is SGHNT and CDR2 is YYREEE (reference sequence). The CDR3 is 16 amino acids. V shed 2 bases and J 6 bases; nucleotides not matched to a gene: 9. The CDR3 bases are TGTGCCAGCAGCTTACAGGGGGGTTCAAGAGCCGGGGAGCTGTTTTTT. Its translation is CASSLQGGSRAGELFF.

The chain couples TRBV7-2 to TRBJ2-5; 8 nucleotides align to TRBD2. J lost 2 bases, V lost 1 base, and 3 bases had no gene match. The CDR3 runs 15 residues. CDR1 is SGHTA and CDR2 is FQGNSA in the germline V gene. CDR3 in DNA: TGTGCCAGCAGCTTAGGACGGGGGGGGCAAGAGACCCAGTACTTC. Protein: CASSLGRGGQETQYF.

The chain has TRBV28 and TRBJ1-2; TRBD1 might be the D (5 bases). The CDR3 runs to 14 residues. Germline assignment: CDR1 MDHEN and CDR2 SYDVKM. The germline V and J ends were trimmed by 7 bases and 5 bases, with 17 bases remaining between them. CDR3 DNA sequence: TGTGCCAGCACCGGACCGGCAGGGAAATATGGCTACACCTTC. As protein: CASTGPAGKYGYTF.

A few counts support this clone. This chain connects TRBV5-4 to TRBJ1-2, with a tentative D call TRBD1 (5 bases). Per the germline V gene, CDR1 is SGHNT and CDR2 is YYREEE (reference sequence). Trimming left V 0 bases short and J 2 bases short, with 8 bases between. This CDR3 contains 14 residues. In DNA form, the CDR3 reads TGTGCCAGCAGCTTGGCCACAGGAAACTATGGCTACACCTTC. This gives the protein CASSLATGNYGYTF.

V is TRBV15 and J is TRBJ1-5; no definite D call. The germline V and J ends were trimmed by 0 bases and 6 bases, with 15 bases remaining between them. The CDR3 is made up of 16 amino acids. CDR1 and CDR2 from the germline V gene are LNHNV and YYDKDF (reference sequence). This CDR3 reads CATSRDRSGRGQPQHF. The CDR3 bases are TGTGCCACCAGCAGAGATCGGAGCGGCCGGGGTCAGCCCCAGCATTTT.

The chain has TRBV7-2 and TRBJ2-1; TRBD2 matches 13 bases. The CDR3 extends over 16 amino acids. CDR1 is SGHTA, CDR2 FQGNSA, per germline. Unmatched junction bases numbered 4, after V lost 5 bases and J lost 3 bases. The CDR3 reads CASSRTSGSIYNEQFF. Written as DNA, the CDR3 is TGTGCCAGCAGCCGGACTAGCGGGAGTATCTACAATGAGCAGTTCTTC.

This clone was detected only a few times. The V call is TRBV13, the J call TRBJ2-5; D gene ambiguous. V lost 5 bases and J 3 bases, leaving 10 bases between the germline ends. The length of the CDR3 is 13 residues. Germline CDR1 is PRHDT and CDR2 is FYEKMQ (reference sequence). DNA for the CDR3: TGTGCCAGCAGCCCCGGAGACGAAGAGACCCAGTACTTC. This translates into CASSPGDEETQYF.

The CDR3 spells CASRSTGGADYGYTF. The CDR3 nucleotides read TGTGCCAGTAGGTCTACAGGGGGCGCAGACTATGGCTACACCTTC. The chain carries TRBV19 and TRBJ1-2; TRBD1 matches at 9 bases. The CDR3 covers 15 residues. Looked up from germline, CDR1 is LNHDA and CDR2 is SQIVND (reference sequence). The J segment lost 3 bases and the V segment lost 6 bases, leaving 8 bases of the junction unmatched. Together with reference TRBV19 and TRBJ1-2, the CDR3 gives the full variable domain: DGGITQSPKYLFRKEGQNVTLSCEQNLNHDAMYWYRQDPGQGLRLIYYSQIVNDFQKGDIAEGYSVSREKKESFPLTVTSAQKNPTAFYLCASRSTGGADYGYTFGSGTRLTVV.

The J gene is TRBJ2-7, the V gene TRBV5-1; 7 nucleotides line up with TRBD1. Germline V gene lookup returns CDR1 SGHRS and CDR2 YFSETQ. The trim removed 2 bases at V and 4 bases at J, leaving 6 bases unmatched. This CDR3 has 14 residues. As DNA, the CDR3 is TGCGCCAGCAGCTTAACAGGGGAAGGGTACGAGCAGTACTTC. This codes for CASSLTGEGYEQYF.

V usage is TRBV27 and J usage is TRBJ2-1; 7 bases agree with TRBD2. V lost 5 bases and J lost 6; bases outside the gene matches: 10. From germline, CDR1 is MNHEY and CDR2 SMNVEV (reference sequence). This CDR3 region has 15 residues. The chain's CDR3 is CASSPEAGALNEQFF. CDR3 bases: TGTGCCAGCAGTCCCGAGGCGGGAGCCCTCAATGAGCAGTTCTTC.

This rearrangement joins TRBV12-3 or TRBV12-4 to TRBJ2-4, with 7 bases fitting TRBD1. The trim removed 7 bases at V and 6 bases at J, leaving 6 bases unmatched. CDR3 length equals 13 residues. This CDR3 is CASNYRGVNIQYF. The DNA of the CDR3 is TGTGCCAGCAATTACAGGGGCGTAAACATTCAGTACTTC.

CDR3 region: CASSSGQTDYEQYF. In DNA form, the CDR3 reads TGCGCCAGCAGCTCAGGACAGACGGACTACGAGCAGTACTTC. This chain links TRBV5-1 with TRBJ2-7; tentative D call: TRBD1 (6 bases). V was cut by 3 bases and J by 3 bases, with 13 bases left in between. The CDR3 sequence is 14 residues long. Germline assignment: CDR1 SGHRS and CDR2 YFSETQ.

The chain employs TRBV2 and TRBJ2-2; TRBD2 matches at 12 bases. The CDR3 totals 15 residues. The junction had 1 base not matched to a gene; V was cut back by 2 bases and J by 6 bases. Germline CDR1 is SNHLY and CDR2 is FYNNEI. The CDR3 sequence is CASSEPSGGAGELFF. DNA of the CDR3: TGTGCCAGCAGTGAACCTAGCGGGGGGGCCGGGGAGCTGTTTTTT.

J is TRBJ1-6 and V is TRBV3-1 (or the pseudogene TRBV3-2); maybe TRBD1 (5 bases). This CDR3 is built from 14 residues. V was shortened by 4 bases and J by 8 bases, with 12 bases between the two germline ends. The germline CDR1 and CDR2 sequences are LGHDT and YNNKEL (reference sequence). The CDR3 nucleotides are TGTGCCAGCAGCCCGGGACTCGGTGATTCACCCCTCCACTTT. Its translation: CASSPGLGDSPLHF.

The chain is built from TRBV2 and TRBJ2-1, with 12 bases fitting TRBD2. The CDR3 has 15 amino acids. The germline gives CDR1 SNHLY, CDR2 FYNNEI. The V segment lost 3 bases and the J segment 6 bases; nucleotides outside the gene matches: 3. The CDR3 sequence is CASSDPLAGGNEQFF. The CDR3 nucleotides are TGTGCCAGCAGTGATCCACTAGCGGGAGGCAATGAGCAGTTCTTC.

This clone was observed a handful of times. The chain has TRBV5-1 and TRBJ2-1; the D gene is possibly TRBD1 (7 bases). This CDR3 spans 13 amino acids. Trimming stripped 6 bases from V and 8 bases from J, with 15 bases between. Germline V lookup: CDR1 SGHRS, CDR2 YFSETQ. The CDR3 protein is CASTYGGGYEQFF. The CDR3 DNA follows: TGCGCCAGCACCTACGGAGGGGGCTATGAGCAGTTCTTC.

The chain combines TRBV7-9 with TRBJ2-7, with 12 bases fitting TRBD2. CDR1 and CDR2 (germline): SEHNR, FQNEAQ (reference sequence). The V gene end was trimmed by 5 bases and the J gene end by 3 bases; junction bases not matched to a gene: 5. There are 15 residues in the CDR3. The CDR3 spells CASSQRTSGNYEQYF. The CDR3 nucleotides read TGTGCCAGCAGCCAACGGACTAGCGGGAACTACGAGCAGTACTTC.

The CDR3 DNA sequence: TGTGCCAGCAGCCAAGACTCAGGGATCCCCACAGATACGCAGTATTTT. Protein product: CASSQDSGIPTDTQYF. The rearrangement joins TRBV14 to TRBJ2-3; TRBD1 is a possible D gene (5 bases). The germline CDR1 and CDR2 sequences are SGHDN and FVKESK. This CDR3 comprises 16 residues. V was cut by 0 bases and J by 2 bases, with 12 bases left in between. Together with reference TRBV14 and TRBJ2-3, the CDR3 gives the full variable domain: EAGVTQFPSHSVIEKGQTVTLRCDPISGHDNLYWYRRVMGKEIKFLLHFVKESKQDESGMPNNRFLAERTGGTYSTLKVQPAELEDSGVYFCASSQDSGIPTDTQYFGPGTRLTVL.

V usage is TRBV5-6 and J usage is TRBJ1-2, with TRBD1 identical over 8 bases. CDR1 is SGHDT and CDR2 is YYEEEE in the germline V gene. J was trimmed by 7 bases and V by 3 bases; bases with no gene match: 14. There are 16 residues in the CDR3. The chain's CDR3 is CASSSAGTGGGGGYTF. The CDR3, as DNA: TGTGCCAGCAGCTCAGCCGGGACAGGAGGGGGAGGTGGCTACACCTTC.

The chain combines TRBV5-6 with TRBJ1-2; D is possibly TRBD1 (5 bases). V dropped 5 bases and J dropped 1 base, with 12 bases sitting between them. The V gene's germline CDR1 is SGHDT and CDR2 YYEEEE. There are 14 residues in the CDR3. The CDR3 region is CASRPDRLNYGYTF. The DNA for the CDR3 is TGTGCCAGCAGACCTGACAGACTTAACTATGGCTACACCTTC.

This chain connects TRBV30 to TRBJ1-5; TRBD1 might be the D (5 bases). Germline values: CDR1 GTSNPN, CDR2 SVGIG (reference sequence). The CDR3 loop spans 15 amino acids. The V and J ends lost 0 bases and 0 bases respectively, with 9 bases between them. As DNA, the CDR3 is TGTGCCTGGAGTGTACGGGGGATTAGCAATCAGCCCCAGCATTTT. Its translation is CAWSVRGISNQPQHF.

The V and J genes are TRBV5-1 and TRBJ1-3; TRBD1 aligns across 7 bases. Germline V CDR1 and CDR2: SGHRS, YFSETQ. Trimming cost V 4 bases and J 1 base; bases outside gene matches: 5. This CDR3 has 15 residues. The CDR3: CASSAGTASGNTIYF. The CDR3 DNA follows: TGCGCCAGCAGCGCCGGGACAGCATCTGGAAACACCATATATTTT.

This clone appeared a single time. The CDR3 nucleotides read TGCAGCGTTGGAAAAGGGGCCAACTACAATGAGCAGTTCTTC. This gives the protein CSVGKGANYNEQFF. The V gene is TRBV29-1, the J gene TRBJ2-1; possible D gene TRBD1, 5 bases. Trimming removed 4 bases from V and 3 bases from J, with 13 bases in between. There are 14 residues in the CDR3. Per germline, CDR1 SQVTM and CDR2 ANQGSEA.

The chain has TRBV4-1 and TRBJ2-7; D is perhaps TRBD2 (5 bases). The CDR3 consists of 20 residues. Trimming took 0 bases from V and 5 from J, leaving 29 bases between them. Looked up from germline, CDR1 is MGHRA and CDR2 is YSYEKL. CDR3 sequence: CASSQDRLAVPSEARNEQYF. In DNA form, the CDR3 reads TGCGCCAGCAGCCAAGACCGTCTAGCAGTCCCAAGCGAAGCACGGAACGAGCAGTACTTC.

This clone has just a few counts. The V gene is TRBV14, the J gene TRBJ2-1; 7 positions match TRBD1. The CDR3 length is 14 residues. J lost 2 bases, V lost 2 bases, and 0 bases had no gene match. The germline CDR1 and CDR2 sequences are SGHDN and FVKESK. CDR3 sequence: CASSQRGPYNEQFF. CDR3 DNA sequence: TGTGCCAGCAGCCAAAGGGGGCCCTACAATGAGCAGTTCTTC. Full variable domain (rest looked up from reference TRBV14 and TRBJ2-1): EAGVTQFPSHSVIEKGQTVTLRCDPISGHDNLYWYRRVMGKEIKFLLHFVKESKQDESGMPNNRFLAERTGGTYSTLKVQPAELEDSGVYFCASSQRGPYNEQFFGPGTRLTVL.

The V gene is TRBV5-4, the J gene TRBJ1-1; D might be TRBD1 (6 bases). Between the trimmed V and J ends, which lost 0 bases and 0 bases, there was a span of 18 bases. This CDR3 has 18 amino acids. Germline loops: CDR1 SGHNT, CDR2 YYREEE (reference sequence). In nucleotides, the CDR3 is TGTGCCAGCAGCTTGGGGTTTAGGACAGACTACATGAACACTGAAGCTTTCTTT. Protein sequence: CASSLGFRTDYMNTEAFF.